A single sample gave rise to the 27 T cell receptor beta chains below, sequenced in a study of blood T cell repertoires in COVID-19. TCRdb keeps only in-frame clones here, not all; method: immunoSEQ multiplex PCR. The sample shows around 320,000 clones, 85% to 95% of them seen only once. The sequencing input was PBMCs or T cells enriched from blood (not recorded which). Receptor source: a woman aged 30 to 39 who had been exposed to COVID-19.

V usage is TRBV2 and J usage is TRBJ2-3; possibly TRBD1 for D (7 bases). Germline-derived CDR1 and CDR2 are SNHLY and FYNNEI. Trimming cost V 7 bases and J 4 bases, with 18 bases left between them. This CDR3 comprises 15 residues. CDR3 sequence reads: CASIDRDLLADTQYF. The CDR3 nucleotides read TGTGCCAGCATCGACAGGGACTTACTCGCAGATACGCAGTATTTT.

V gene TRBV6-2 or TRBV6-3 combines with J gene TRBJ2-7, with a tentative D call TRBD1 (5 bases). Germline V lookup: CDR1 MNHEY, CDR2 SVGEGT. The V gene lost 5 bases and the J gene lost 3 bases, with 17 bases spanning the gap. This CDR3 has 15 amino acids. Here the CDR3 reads CASSPSIVGRYEQYF. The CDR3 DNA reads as TGTGCCAGCAGTCCAAGTATAGTGGGGCGCTACGAGCAGTACTTC.

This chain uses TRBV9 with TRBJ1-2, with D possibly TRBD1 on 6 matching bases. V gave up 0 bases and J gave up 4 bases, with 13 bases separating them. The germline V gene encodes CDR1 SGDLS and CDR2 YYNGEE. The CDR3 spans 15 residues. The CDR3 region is CASSVGGRTSYGYTF. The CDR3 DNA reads TGTGCCAGCAGCGTAGGGGGGCGGACTAGCTATGGCTACACCTTC.

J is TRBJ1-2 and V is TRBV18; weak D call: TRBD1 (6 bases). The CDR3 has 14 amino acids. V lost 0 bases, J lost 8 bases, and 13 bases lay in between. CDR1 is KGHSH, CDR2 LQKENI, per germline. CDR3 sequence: CASSPPPTGYGYTF. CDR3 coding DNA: TGTGCCAGCTCACCACCGCCTACAGGGTACGGCTACACCTTC.

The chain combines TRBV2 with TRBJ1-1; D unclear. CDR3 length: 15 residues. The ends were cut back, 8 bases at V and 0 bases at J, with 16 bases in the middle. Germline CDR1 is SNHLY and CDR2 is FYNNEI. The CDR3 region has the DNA TGTGCCAGCCTGATTGGCCGCAATATGAACACTGAAGCTTTCTTT. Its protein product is CASLIGRNMNTEAFF.

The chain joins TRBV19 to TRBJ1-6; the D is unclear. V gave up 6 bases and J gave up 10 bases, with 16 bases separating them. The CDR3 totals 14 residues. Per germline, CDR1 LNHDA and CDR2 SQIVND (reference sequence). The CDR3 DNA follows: TGTGCCAGTAGCCTGGCGGCTTCGCGGTCACCCCTCCACTTT. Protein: CASSLAASRSPLHF.

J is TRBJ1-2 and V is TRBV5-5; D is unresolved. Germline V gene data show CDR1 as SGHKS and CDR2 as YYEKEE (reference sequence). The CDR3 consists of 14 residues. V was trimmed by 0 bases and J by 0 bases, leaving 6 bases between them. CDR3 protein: CASSLVESNYGYTF. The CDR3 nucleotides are TGTGCCAGCAGCTTGGTAGAATCTAACTATGGCTACACCTTC.

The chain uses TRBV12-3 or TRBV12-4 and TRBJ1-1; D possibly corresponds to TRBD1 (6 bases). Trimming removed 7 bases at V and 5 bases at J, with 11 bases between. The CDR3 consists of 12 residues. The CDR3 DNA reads TGTGCCAGCACCCAGACAGGAACTGAAGCTTTCTTT. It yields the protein CASTQTGTEAFF.

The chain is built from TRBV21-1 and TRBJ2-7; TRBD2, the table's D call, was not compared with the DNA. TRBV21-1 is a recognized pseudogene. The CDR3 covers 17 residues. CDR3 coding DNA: TGTGCCAGCAGCATTCGTTCGCGGGGCCCATACTCCTACGAGCAGTACTTC. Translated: CASSIRSRGPYSYEQYF.

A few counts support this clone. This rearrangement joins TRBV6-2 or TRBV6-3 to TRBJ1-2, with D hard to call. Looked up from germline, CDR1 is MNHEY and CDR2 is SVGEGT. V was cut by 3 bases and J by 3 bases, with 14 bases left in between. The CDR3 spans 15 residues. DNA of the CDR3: TGTGCCAGCAGTTATTTCTCCGACATATACTATGGCTACACCTTC. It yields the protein CASSYFSDIYYGYTF.

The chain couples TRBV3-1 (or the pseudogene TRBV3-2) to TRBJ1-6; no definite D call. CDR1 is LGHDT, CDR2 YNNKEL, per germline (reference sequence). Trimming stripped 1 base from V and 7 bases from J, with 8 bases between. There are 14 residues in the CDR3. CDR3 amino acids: CASSQADLNSPLHF. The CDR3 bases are TGTGCCAGCAGCCAAGCAGATTTGAATTCACCCCTCCACTTT.

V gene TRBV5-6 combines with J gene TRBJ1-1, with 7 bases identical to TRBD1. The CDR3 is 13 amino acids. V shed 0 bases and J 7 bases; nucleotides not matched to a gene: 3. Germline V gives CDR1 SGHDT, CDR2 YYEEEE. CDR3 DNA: TGTGCCAGCAGCTTGGTCAGGGGGGATGAAGCTTTCTTT. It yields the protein CASSLVRGDEAFF.

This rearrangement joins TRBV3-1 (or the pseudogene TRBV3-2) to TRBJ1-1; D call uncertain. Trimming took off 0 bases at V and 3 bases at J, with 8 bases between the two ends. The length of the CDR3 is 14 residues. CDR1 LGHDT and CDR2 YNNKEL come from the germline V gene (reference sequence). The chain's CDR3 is CASSQDPADTEAFF. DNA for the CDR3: TGTGCCAGCAGCCAAGATCCGGCGGACACTGAAGCTTTCTTT.

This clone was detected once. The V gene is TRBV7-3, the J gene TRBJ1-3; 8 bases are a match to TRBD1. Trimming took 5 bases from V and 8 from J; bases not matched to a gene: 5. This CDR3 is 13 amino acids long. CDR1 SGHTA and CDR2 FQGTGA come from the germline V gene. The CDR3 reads CASSPGQGDTIYF. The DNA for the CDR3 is TGTGCCAGCAGCCCTGGACAGGGTGACACCATATATTTT.

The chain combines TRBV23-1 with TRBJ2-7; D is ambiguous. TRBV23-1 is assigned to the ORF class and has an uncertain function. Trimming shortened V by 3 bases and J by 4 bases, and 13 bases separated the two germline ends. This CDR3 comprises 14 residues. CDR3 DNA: TGCGCCAGCAGTCATTCGCTACCTTGGTACGAGCAGTACTTC. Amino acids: CASSHSLPWYEQYF.

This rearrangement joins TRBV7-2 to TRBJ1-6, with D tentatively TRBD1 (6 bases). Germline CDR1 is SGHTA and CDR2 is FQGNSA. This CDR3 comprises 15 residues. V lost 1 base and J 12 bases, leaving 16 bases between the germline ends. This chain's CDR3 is CASSLDMIGGLPLHF. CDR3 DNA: TGTGCCAGCAGCTTAGACATGATTGGGGGCCTACCCCTCCACTTT.

CDR3 DNA sequence: TGTGCCGGTCAGGTGAACACTGAAGCTTTCTTT. Translating gives CAGQVNTEAFF. This chain links TRBV2 with TRBJ1-1; D is undetermined. This CDR3 region has 11 residues. Trimming removed 11 bases from V and 0 bases from J, with 7 bases in between. The germline V gene encodes CDR1 SNHLY and CDR2 FYNNEI.

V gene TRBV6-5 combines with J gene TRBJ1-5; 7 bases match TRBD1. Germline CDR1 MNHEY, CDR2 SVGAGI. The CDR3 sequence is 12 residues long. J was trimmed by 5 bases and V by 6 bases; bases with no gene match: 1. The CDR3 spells CASRGQDQPQHF. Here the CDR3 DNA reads TGTGCCAGCAGAGGACAGGATCAGCCCCAGCATTTT.

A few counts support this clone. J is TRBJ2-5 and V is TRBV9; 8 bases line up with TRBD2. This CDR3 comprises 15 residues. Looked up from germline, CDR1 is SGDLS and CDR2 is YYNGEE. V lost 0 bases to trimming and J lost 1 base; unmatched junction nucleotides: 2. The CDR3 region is CASSVAGGIQETQYF. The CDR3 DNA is TGTGCCAGCAGCGTAGCGGGGGGGATCCAAGAGACCCAGTACTTC.

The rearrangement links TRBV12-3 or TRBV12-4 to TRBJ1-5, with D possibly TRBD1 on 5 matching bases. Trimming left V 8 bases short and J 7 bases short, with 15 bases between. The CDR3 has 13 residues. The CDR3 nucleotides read TGTGCCAGCGGAGGGACTGCGACGCAGCCCCAGCATTTT. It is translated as CASGGTATQPQHF.

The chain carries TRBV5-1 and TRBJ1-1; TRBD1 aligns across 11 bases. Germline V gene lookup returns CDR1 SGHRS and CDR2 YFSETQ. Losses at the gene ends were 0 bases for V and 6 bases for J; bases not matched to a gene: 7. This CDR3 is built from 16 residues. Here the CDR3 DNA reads TGCGCCAGCAGCTTGGCGGGGACAGGGGGGTCCGCTGAAGCTTTCTTT. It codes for CASSLAGTGGSAEAFF.

The CDR3 nucleotides read TGCGCCAGCAGCCAAGAAGGGGTGCAGGGCCGCGTAGGGGAAAAACTGTTTTTT. Amino acids: CASSQEGVQGRVGEKLFF. The V call is TRBV4-1, the J call TRBJ1-4, with D perhaps matching TRBD1 (5 bases). V was clipped by 0 bases and J by 8 bases, with 22 bases between them. The CDR3 has 18 residues. Germline assignment: CDR1 MGHRA and CDR2 YSYEKL.

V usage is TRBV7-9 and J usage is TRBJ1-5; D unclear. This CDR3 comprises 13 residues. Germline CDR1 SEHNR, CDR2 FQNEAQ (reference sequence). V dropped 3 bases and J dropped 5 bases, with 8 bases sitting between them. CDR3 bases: TGTGCCAGCAGCTTGGCAGACTATCAGCCCCAGCATTTT. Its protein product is CASSLADYQPQHF. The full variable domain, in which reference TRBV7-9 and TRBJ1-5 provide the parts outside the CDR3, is DTGVSQNPRHKITKRGQNVTFRCDPISEHNRLYWYRQTLGQGPEFLTYFQNEAQLEKSRLLSDRFSAERPKGSFSTLEIQRTEQGDSAMYLCASSLADYQPQHFGDGTRLSIL.

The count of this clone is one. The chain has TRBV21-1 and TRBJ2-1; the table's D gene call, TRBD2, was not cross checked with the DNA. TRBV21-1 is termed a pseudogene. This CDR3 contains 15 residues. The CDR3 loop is CASTPRRGSTNEQFF. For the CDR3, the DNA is TGTGCCAGCACCCCTAGGCGGGGGTCTACCAATGAGCAGTTCTTC.

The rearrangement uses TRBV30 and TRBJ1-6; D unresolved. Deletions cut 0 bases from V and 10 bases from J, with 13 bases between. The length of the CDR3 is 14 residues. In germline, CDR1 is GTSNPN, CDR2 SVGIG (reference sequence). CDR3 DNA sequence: TGTGCCTGGAGTGTGAGTCGGGGAGAATCACCCCTCCACTTT. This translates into CAWSVSRGESPLHF.

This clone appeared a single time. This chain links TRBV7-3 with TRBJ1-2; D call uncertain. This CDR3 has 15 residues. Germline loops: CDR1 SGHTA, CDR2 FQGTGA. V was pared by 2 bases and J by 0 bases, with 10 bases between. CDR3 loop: CASSLDVGANYGYTF. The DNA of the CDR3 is TGTGCCAGCAGCTTAGACGTCGGAGCTAACTATGGCTACACCTTC.

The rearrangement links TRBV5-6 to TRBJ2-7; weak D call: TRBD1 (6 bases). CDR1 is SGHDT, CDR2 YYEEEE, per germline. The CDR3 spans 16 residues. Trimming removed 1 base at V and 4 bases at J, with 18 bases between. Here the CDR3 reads CASSLRRDRTKYEQYF. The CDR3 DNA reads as TGTGCCAGCAGCTTGCGTCGCGACAGGACAAAATACGAGCAGTACTTC.